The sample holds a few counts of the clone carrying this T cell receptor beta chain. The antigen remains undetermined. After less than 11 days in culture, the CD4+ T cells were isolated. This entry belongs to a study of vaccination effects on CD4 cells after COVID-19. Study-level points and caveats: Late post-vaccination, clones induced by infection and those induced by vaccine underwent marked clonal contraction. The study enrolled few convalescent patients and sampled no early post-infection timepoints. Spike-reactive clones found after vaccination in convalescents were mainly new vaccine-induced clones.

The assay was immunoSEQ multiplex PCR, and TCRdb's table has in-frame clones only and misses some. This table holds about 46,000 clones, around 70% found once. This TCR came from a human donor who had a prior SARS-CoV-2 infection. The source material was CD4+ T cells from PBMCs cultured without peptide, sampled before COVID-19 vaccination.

For the CDR3, the DNA is TGTGCCAGCAGCTCCAAGAGCGGGGGGGAAGATACGCAGTATTTT. Protein sequence: CASSSKSGGEDTQYF. The rearrangement uses TRBV5-4 and TRBJ2-3; TRBD2 agrees at 10 bases. The germline V gene has CDR1 SGHNT and CDR2 YYREEE (reference sequence). V was pared by 3 bases and J by 5 bases, with 6 bases of the junction left unmatched. The CDR3 loop spans 15 amino acids.